This T cell receptor (beta chain) comes out of a study of shared clonotypes between healthy human individuals (dated by TCRdb to 2018 to 2021). In the study overall: Two women and a few men aged 18 to 49 years were included in the cohort. For each donor, three plates each were used for CD4 naive and CD4 memory, two plates were used for CD8 naive, and one plate was used for CD8 memory. Blood TCR repertoires of 5 or 6 healthy adults were deeply sequenced to estimate repertoire size and the extent of clonotype sharing between individuals. To increase sequencing depth and limit assay-specific biases, TCR repertoire library preparation and sequencing were carried out by different laboratories using diverse techniques. Leukapheresis yielded between about 0.94 and 9 billion PBMCs per donor.

Comments on this clone: It has no known antigen specificity. One base away there is no much larger clone; base qualities are not given.

The donors were healthy, HIV-negative adults who had no recently reported acute infections or vaccinations. Every donor was a Caucasian adult living in Nashville, Tennessee, USA. CD4+ T cells were enriched by magnetic negative selection, after which naive cells were positively selected on CD45RA and the negative fraction was taken as the memory subset. After blood collection by leukapheresis, PBMCs were isolated using Ficoll-Histopaque density gradient centrifugation and then cryopreserved in the vapor phase of liquid nitrogen. Analytical flow cytometry was used to check the purity and quantity of each magnetically sorted T cell population. Each sorted fraction had its genomic DNA isolated and then quantified by UV absorbance on a Nanodrop 2000c. The germline V gene gives CDR1 as MNHNS and CDR2 as SASEGT. Deletion took 1 base off V and 2 bases off J, with a span of 9 bases between the germline ends. The CDR3 runs 14 residues from the cysteine to the phenylalanine. Only CDR3 DNA is held: 42 bases, read in frame from base 1.

What the research found in general, with its limitations: Pairwise subsampling led to the expectation that sequencing depth would affect the degree of clonotype sharing among donors. When a few donors were compared, the shared fraction of clonotypes was around 4.6% for naive CD4, more than 3% for naive CD8, 2% to 2.5% for memory CD4, and approximately 0.4% for memory CD8. Even with the large sequencing depth, rarefaction of the sorted-subset datasets indicated that sequencing was incomplete. Higher generation probabilities were observed for clonotypes shared by all four sorted-subset donors than for non-shared clonotypes. Because the study included only a small number of donors, the genetic and exposure-history diversity represented was limited. Larger estimated clonotype richness was generally found for naive subsets than for memory subsets. Sampling was restricted to blood, and TCR repertoires in tissue are likely to differ from TCR repertoires in blood.

Using the deep immunoSEQ assay, TCR CDR3 regions were amplified from genomic DNA by multiplex PCR. For each cell subset, the extracted genomic DNA was distributed evenly across all wells of several immunoSEQ 96-well plates, and each plate served as one replicate. For sorted subsets, each replicate PCR was loaded with around 220 ng genomic DNA, equivalent to 30,000 or so T cell genomes. Purified libraries were quantified with a Qubit 3.0 fluorometer, sized on a Bioanalyzer 2100, and re-quantified with the KAPA Library Quantification kit. Every immunoSEQ 96-well plate was sequenced on a dedicated single-read 150-cycle Illumina NextSeq 550 flow cell. On the study's bioinformatics: Because only junctional sequences without quality scores were contained in the immunoSEQ output, filtering matching that applied to full-length reads could not be performed. To assign V/J genes and CDR3, sequences were annotated against IMGT germline references using PyIR, a Python wrapper for IgBLAST v1.9. Any read was removed if the V/J assignment was weak (E-value above 1e-6), the CDR3 was missing, or the read contained stop codons, out-of-frame junctions, or ambiguous translated residues. V3J clonotypes were defined by identical inferred V gene, J gene, and CDR3 amino acid sequence. The percentage overlap between two repertoires was calculated by dividing the number of shared unique clonotypes by the size of the smaller repertoire. Three approaches were used to assess repertoire richness: RTK rarefaction, the Chao1 estimator, and Recon v2.1 estimates of unobserved clonotypes. Generation probabilities for all TCRbeta clonotypes obtained by the gDNA method from several donors were computed using OLGA. TCRdb took over this immuneACCESS table, retaining in-frame rearrangements with V and J assigned. Such tables are incomplete; in checked studies, under half of the missing clones stem from an unresolved V gene, and the remainder is unexplained. V, J and clone size were drawn from that table, and D and trimming were deduced from the DNA. The sample records about 980,000 clones, less than 85% of which are singletons. The ten largest clones take up around 1.4% of the sample.

The specimen sequenced was memory CD4+ T cells sorted from blood. Sample cell subset or site, as interpreted from the label and publication: CD45RA-negative fraction. The clonotype comes from a young man in good health. The rearranged chain carries TRBV6-1 and TRBJ2-7, with an unclear D gene assignment. The nucleotide sequence reads as follows: TGTGCCAGCAGTGAAGATGACGGACCCTACGAGCAGTACTTC. It translates to CASSEDDGPYEQYF.